This T cell receptor beta chain was captured in a study of blood T cell repertoires in COVID-19. As for the study in general: Donors in the United States, Italy and Spain gave samples during acute or convalescent COVID-19.

How the authors handled the data: Estimated nucleated cell counts came from reference gene primer amplification. TCRdb keeps only in-frame clones here, not all; method: immunoSEQ multiplex PCR. The DNA was the basis for D and trimming; V, J and clone size are from that table. The sample holds 350,000 to 400,000 clones, approximately 86% seen once. Seattle patient enrollment occurred during active infection, with longitudinal follow-up thereafter. The CDR3 sequence is 11 residues long. Between the trimmed V and J ends, which lost 6 bases and 3 bases, there was a span of 5 bases. Germline V gene lookup returns CDR1 SNHLY and CDR2 FYNNEI.

The sequence came from a woman aged 55-69 years with COVID-19, enrolled during active disease. Material for sequencing was peripheral blood. This chain uses TRBV2 with TRBJ1-1; no clear D. This chain's CDR3 is CASSPYTEAFF. The CDR3 bases are TGTGCCAGCAGCCCGTACACTGAAGCTTTCTTT.